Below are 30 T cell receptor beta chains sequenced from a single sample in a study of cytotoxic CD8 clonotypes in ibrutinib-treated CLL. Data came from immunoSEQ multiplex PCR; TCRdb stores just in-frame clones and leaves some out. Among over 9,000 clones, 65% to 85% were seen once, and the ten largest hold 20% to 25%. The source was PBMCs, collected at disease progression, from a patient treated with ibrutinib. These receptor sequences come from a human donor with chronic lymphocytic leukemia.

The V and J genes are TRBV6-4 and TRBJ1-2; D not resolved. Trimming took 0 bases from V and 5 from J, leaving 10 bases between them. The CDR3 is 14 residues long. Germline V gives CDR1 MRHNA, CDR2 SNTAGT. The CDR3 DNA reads TGTGCCAGCAGTGACTCGAAGGGTTCTTATGGCTACACCTTC. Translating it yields CASSDSKGSYGYTF.

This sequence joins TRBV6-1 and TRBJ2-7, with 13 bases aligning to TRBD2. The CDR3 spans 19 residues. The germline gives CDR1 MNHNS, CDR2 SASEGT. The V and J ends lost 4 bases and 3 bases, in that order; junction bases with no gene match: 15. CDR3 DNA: TGTGCCAGCAGTGGACCTTGGACTAGCGGGAGCCCTCTCCTCTACGAGCAGTACTTC. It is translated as CASSGPWTSGSPLLYEQYF.

The CDR3 loop is CASSVTGMESGYTF. The CDR3 DNA reads as TGTGCCAGCAGCGTGACAGGGATGGAATCGGGCTACACCTTC. The chain uses TRBV11-2 and TRBJ1-2; TRBD1 matches at 7 bases. Germline-derived CDR1 and CDR2 are SGHAT and FQNNGV. CDR3 length: 14 residues. V shed 5 bases and J 8 bases; nucleotides not matched to a gene: 11.

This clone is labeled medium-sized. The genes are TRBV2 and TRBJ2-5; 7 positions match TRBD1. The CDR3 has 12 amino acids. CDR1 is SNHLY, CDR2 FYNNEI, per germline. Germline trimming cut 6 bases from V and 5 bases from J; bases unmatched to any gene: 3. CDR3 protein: CASRGQAETQYF. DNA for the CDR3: TGTGCCAGCAGAGGACAGGCGGAGACCCAGTACTTC.

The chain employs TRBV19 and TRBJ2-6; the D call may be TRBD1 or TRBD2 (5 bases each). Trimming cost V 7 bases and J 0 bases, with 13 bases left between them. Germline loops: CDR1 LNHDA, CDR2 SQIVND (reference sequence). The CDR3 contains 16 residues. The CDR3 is CASNRDVDSGANVLTF. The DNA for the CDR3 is TGTGCCAGTAATAGGGACGTAGACTCTGGGGCCAACGTCCTGACTTTC.

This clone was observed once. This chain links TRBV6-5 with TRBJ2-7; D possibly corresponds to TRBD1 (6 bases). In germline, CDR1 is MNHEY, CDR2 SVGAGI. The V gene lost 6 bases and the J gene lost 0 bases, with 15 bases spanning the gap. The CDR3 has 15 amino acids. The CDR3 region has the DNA TGTGCCAGCAGGCGAAGGACAGAGAGCTCCTACGAGCAGTACTTC. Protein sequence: CASRRRTESSYEQYF.

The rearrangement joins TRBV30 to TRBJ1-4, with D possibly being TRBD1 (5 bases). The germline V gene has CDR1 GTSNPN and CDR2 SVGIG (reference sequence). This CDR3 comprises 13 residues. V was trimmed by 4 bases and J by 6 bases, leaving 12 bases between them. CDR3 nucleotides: TGTGCCTGGATGGGGCAGACTCATGAAAAACTGTTTTTT. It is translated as CAWMGQTHEKLFF.

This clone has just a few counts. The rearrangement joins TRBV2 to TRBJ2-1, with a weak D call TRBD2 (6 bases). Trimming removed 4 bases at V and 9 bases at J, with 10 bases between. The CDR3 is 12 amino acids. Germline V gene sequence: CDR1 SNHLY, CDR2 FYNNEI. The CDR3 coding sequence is TGTGCCAGCAGTGGCGGGGCGGGTGAGCAGTTCTTC. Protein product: CASSGGAGEQFF. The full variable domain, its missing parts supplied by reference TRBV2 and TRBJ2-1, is EPEVTQTPSHQVTQMGQEVILRCVPISNHLYFYWYRQILGQKVEFLVSFYNNEISEKSEIFDDQFSVERPDGSNFTLKIRSTKLEDSAMYFCASSGGAGEQFFGPGTRLTVL.

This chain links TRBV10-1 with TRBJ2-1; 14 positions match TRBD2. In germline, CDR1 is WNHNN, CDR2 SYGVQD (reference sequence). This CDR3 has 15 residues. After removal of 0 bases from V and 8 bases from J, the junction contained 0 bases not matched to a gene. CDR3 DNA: TGCGCCAGCAGTGAGTCGGGACTAGCGGGAGATGAGCAGTTCTTC. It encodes CASSESGLAGDEQFF.

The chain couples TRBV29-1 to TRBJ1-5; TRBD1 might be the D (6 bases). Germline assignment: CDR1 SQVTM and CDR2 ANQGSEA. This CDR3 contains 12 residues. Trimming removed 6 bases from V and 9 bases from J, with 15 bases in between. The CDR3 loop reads CSVGHHLGPQHF. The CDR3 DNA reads TGCAGCGTGGGACACCACCTCGGGCCCCAGCATTTT.

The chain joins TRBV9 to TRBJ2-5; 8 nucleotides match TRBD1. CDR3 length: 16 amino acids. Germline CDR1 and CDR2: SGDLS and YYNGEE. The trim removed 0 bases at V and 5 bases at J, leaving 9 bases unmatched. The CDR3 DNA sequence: TGTGCCAGCAGCGTAGCGACAGGGGTTAGGGGTGAGACCCAGTACTTC. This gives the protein CASSVATGVRGETQYF.

This chain's CDR3 is CASRTDRFHQPQHF. CDR3 bases: TGTGCCAGCAGGACCGACAGGTTCCATCAGCCCCAGCATTTT. The genes are TRBV6-1 and TRBJ1-5; weak D call: TRBD1 (6 bases). The CDR3 length is 14 residues. Germline V gene lookup returns CDR1 MNHNS and CDR2 SASEGT. Trimming stripped 6 bases from V and 5 bases from J, with 14 bases between.

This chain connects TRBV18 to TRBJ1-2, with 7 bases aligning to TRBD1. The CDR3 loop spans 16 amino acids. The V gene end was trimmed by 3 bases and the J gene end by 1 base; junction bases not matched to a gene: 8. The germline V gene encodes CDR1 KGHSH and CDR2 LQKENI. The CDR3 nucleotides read TGTGCCAGCTCACCGACAGGGATCGGGGGTAACTATGGCTACACCTTC. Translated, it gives CASSPTGIGGNYGYTF.

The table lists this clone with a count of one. CDR3 region: CASRSTGGNTIYF. The CDR3, as DNA: TGTGCCAGCAGGTCGACAGGAGGAAACACCATATATTTT. The chain employs TRBV6-6 and TRBJ1-3; possible D gene TRBD1, 6 bases. Trimming pared 6 bases from V and 4 bases from J, leaving 10 bases between. CDR1 MNHNY and CDR2 SVGAGI come from the germline V gene (reference sequence). The CDR3 sequence is 13 residues long.

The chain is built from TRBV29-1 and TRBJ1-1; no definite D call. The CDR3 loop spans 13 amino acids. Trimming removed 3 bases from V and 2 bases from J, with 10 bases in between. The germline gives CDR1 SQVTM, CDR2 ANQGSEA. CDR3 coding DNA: TGCAGCGTTGAGGTTCAGCTTAACACTGAAGCTTTCTTT. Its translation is CSVEVQLNTEAFF.

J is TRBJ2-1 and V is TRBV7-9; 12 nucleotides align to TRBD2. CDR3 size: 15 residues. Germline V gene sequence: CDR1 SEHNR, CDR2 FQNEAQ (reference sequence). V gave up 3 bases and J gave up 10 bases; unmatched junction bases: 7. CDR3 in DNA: TGTGCCAGCAGCTTTCCGACTAGCGGGAGTCACGAGCAGTTCTTC. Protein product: CASSFPTSGSHEQFF.

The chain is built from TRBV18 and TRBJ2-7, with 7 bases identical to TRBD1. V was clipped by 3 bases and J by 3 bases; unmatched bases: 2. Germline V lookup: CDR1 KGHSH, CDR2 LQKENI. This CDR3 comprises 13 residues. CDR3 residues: CASSPGQSYEQYF. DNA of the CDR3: TGTGCCAGCTCACCGGGACAGAGCTACGAGCAGTACTTC.

CDR3 loop: CASSLAGSGSQEQYF. In nucleotides, the CDR3 is TGTGCCAGCAGCTTAGCCGGTAGCGGAAGCCAAGAGCAGTACTTC. The J gene is TRBJ2-7, the V gene TRBV7-6; maybe TRBD2 (6 bases). V lost 0 bases and J lost 7, with 16 bases in between. Per germline, CDR1 SGHVS and CDR2 FNYEAQ. CDR3 size: 15 residues.

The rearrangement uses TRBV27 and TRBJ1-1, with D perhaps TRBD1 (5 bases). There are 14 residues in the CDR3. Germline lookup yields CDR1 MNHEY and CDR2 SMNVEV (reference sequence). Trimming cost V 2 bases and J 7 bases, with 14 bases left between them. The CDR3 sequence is CASSLIGGGGEAFF. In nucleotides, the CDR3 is TGTGCCAGCAGTTTAATAGGCGGGGGGGGTGAAGCTTTCTTT.

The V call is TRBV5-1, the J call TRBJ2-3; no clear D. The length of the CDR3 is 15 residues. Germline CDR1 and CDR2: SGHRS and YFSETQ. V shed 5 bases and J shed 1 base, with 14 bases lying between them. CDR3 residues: CASRDLLGRTDTQYF. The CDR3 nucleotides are TGCGCCAGCAGGGATTTGTTGGGCCGCACAGATACGCAGTATTTT.

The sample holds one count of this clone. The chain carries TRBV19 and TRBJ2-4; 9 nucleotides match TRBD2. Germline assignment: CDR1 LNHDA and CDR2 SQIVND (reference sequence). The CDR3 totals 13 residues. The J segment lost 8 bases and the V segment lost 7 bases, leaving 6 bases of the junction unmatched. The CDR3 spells CASTISGSDIQYF. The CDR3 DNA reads TGTGCCAGTACCATTAGCGGGAGCGACATTCAGTACTTC. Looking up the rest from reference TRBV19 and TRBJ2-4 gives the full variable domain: DGGITQSPKYLFRKEGQNVTLSCEQNLNHDAMYWYRQDPGQGLRLIYYSQIVNDFQKGDIAEGYSVSREKKESFPLTVTSAQKNPTAFYLCASTISGSDIQYFGAGTRLSVL.

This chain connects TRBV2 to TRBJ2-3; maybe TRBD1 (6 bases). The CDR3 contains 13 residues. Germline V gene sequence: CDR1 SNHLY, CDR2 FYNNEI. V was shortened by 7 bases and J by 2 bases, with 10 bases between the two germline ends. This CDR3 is CASNGQFTDTQYF. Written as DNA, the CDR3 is TGTGCCAGCAATGGACAGTTCACAGATACGCAGTATTTT.

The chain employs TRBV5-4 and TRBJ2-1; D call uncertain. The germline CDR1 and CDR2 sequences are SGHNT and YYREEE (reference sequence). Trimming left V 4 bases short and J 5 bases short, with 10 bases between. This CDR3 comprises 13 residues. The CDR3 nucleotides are TGTGCCAGCAGCACAATAGGAAACAATGAGCAGTTCTTC. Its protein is CASSTIGNNEQFF.

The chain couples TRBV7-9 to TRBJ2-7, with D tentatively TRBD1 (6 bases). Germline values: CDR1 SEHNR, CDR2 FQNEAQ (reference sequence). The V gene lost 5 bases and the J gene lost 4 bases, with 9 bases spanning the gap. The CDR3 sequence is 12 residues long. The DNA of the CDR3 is TGTGCCAGCAGCGCCCAGGGGTACGAGCAGTACTTC. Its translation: CASSAQGYEQYF.

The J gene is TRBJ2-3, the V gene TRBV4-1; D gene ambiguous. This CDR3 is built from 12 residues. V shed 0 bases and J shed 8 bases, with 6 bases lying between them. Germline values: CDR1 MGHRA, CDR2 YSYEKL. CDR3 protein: CASSQDTGTQYF. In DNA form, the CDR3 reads TGCGCCAGCAGCCAAGATACCGGTACGCAGTATTTT.

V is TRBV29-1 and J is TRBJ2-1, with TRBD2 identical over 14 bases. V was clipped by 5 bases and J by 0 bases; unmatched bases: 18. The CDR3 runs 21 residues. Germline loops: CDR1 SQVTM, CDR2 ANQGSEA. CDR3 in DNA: TGCAGCGTTTCCGGGACTAGCGGGAGAGGGGGTAGTAGGAGCTCCTACAATGAGCAGTTCTTC. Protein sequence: CSVSGTSGRGGSRSSYNEQFF.

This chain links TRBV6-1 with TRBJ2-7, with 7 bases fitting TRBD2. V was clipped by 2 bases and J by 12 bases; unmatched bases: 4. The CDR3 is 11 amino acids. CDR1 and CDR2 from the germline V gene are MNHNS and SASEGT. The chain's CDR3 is CASSESGKAYF. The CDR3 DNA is TGTGCCAGCAGTGAAAGCGGGAAGGCGTACTTC.

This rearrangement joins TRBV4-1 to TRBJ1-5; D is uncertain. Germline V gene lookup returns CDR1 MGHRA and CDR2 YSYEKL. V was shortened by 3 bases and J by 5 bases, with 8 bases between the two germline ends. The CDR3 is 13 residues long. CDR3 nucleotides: TGCGCCAGCAGCCAGGAATATTATCAGCCCCAGCATTTT. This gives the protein CASSQEYYQPQHF.

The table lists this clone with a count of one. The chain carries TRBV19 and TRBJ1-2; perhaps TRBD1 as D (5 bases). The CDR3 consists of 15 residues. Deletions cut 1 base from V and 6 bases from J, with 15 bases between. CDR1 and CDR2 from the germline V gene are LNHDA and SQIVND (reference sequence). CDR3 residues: CASSIGGRTSDGYTF. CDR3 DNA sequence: TGTGCCAGTAGTATAGGGGGACGGACGTCCGATGGCTACACCTTC.

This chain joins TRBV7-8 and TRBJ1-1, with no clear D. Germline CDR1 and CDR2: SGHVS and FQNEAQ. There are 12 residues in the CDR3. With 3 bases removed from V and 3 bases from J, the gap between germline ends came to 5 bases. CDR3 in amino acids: CASSLTDTEAFF. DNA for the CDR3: TGTGCCAGCAGCTTGACGGACACTGAAGCTTTCTTT.